This T cell receptor (beta chain) was identified during a study of shared clonotypes between healthy human individuals. V lost 2 bases, J lost 4 bases, and 7 bases stayed unmatched. Germline V gene lookup returns CDR1 MNHNS and CDR2 SASEGT. This CDR3 has 16 amino acids. TCRdb's table, derived via immunoSEQ multiplex PCR, lists solely in-frame clones and lacks some. This sample has 1.4 million to 1.5 million clones, with approximately 97% found just once. Sequenced input: naive CD4+ T cells sorted from blood. Subset of the sample: CD45RA+ positively selected. This TCR was recovered from a man in his thirties or forties in good health. The V gene is TRBV6-1, the J gene TRBJ2-5; TRBD2 aligns across 10 bases. The CDR3 DNA is TGTGCCAGCAGTGAATGGGCTAGCGGGAGTGCAGAGACCCAGTACTTC. Amino acid sequence: CASSEWASGSAETQYF.